This TCR beta chain is from a study of a mutant IDH1 vaccine in newly diagnosed glioma. Turning to the study itself: Patients began vaccination 4-6 weeks after radiotherapy alone, or with temozolomide cycles. Sex distribution of treated patients was about 60% male and about 38% female; mean age was around 40 years.

As to time point: week 5, during vaccination. In the vaccine, a single dose held 300 ug of the mutant IDH1 20-mer peptide, along with topical imiquimod. In regard to this clone: Its cognate antigen is unknown.

Sequenced by immunoSEQ multiplex PCR; TCRdb stores in-frame clones only, minus some. Among tens of thousands of clones listed, roughly 80% were seen once. This clonotype was sampled from a man aged 30 to 45 with glioma. The sample here was PBMCs, taken from a glioma patient whose treatment included an IDH1 peptide vaccine.

CDR3 sequence: CASSLSGRSTDTQYF. The CDR3 DNA sequence: TGTGCCAGCAGCTTGAGCGGGAGGAGTACAGATACGCAGTATTTT. This chain connects TRBV7-8 to TRBJ2-3, with 9 bases aligning to TRBD2. Germline V gives CDR1 SGHVS, CDR2 FQNEAQ. J gave up 3 bases and V 3 bases, and 4 bases lay outside the gene matches. The CDR3 loop spans 15 amino acids.